The entry below describes one T cell receptor beta chain. This sample was included in a study of T cells expressing NK-cell markers. Study as a whole: The study sequenced eight donors, seven HCMV-seropositive and one seronegative.

5'RACE template switching built TCR beta cDNA with unique molecular identifiers. TCRdb reprocessed the 5' RACE reads; each CDR3 protein has one entry and no DNA is given. The sample has 350,000 to 400,000 distinct CDR3 sequences. The sequence was obtained from a woman between 50 and 59 years old in good health. The sequencing input was blood T cells: a sorted CD56 or NKG2C T cell subset, CD4+ or CD8+ T cells, or bulk PBMC T cells (not recorded which).

CDR3 protein: CASTPGDRVYGYTF. The chain is built from TRBV6-5 and TRBJ1-2; TCRdb outputs TRBD1, but without DNA this stays unchecked. The CDR3 loop spans 14 amino acids. CDR1 and CDR2 (germline): MNHEY, SVGAGI.